These 7 T cell receptor beta chains originate from one sample sequenced in a study of response to subunit inactivated influenza vaccine. TCRdb re-called the RT-PCR reads with MiXCR, one entry per CDR3 protein. The table shows roughly 630,000 distinct CDR3 sequences, with 12% to 15% occurring only once. This specimen was PBMCs from blood, taken around 14 days before vaccination. The receptor set was obtained from a man aged 50 or older who received an inactivated influenza vaccine.

In this sample, this clonotype turned up a few times. The chain couples TRBV6-2 or TRBV6-3 to TRBJ2-2; D is perhaps TRBD1 (5 bases). The CDR3 totals 16 residues. In germline, CDR1 is MNHEY, CDR2 SVGEGT. Trimming left V 2 bases short and J 3 bases short, with 13 bases between. DNA for the CDR3: TGTGCCAGCAGTTACCCAACCGGCAGGGACACCGGGGAGCTGTTTTTT. It is translated as CASSYPTGRDTGELFF.

This clonotype came up many times. The chain has TRBV5-1 and TRBJ2-3; the match to TRBD2 covers 16 bases. After removal of 3 bases from V and 4 bases from J, the junction contained 2 bases not matched to a gene. Germline assignment: CDR1 SGHRS and CDR2 YFSETQ. This CDR3 has 16 amino acids. The DNA for the CDR3 is TGCGCCAGCAGCTCCGGGACTAGCGGGGGGGCAGATACGCAGTATTTT. It encodes CASSSGTSGGADTQYF.

The table lists this clonotype with many counts. The chain has TRBV7-9 and TRBJ2-7; D is possibly TRBD2 (7 bases). The CDR3 spans 14 residues. The V gene's germline CDR1 is SEHNR and CDR2 FQNEAQ (reference sequence). V lost 1 base and J lost 3, with 10 bases in between. CDR3 coding DNA: TGTGCCAGCAGCTTAGAGGGGGGGCTCTACGAGCAGTACTTC. Amino acid sequence: CASSLEGGLYEQYF.

This clonotype was detected a few times. The chain uses TRBV12-3 or TRBV12-4 and TRBJ2-2; TRBD1 matches at 7 bases. CDR3 length: 14 residues. J lost 6 bases, V lost 6 bases, and 7 bases had no gene match. The CDR3 loop reads CASRMRQGPGELFF. The DNA of the CDR3 is TGTGCCAGCAGGATGAGACAGGGCCCCGGGGAGCTGTTTTTT.

The chain employs TRBV12-3 or TRBV12-4 and TRBJ2-3; no definite D call. With 3 bases removed from V and 0 bases from J, the gap between germline ends came to 13 bases. The CDR3 length is 16 residues. The DNA for the CDR3 is TGTGCCAGCAGTTTTGGCTCCTCCCATAGCACAGATACGCAGTATTTT. It yields the protein CASSFGSSHSTDTQYF.

This clonotype was counted only a few times. V and J are TRBV7-2 and TRBJ2-7, with 7 bases aligning to TRBD2. V trimming: 2 bases; J trimming: 5 bases; junction bases outside the gene matches: 9. The V gene's germline CDR1 is SGHTA and CDR2 FQGNSA. This CDR3 comprises 15 residues. CDR3 region: CASSLSPGGSHEQYF. The CDR3 DNA sequence: TGTGCCAGCAGCTTATCTCCGGGAGGTTCCCACGAGCAGTACTTC.

In its sample, this clonotype was seen a few times. This rearrangement joins TRBV10-3 to TRBJ2-3, with a weak D call TRBD2 (5 bases). CDR3 length: 15 amino acids. The germline V and J ends were trimmed by 10 bases and 2 bases, with 19 bases remaining between them. Per the germline V gene, CDR1 is ENHRY and CDR2 is SYGVKD. The CDR3 DNA reads TGTGCCACCCAGGAGGATTTAACCCCCACAGATACGCAGTATTTT. This translates into CATQEDLTPTDTQYF.